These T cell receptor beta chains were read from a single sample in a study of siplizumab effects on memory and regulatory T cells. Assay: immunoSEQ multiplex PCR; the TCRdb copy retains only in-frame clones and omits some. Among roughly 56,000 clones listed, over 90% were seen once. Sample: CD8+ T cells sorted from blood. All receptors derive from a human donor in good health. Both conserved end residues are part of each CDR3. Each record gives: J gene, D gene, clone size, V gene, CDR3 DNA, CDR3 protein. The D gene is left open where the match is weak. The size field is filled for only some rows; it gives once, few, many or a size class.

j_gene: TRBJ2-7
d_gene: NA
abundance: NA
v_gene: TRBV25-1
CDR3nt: TGTGCCAGCAGTCGCTCCTACGAGCAGTACTTC
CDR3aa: CASSRSYEQYF

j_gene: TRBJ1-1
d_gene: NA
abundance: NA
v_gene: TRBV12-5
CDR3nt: TGTGCTAGTGGTCTATACCTGGACGGCACTGAAGCTTTCTTT
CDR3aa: CASGLYLDGTEAFF

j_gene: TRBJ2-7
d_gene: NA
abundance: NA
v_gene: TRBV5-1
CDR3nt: TGCGCCAGTGCTAGCGCTCTCACCTACGAGCAGTACTTC
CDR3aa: CASASALTYEQYF

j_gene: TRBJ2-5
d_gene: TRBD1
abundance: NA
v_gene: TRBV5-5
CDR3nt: TGTGCCTCACGTTTAGGGGGCCCCCAAGAGACCCAGTACTTC
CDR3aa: CASRLGGPQETQYF

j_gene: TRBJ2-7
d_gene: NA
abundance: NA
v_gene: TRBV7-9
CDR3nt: TGTGCCAGCAGCTCTAAGACAGGCGAATCCGAGCAGTACTTC
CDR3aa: CASSSKTGESEQYF

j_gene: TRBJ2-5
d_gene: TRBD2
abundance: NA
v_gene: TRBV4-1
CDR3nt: TGCGCCAGCAGCCAAGATAGTTGGCTGGAGGGCCGGGGAGGGGAGACCCAGTACTTC
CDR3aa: CASSQDSWLEGRGGETQYF

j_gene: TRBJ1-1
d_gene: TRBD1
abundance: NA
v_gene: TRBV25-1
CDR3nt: TGTGCCAGCAGCACACATACAGGGGTGAACACTGAAGCTTTCTTT
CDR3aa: CASSTHTGVNTEAFF

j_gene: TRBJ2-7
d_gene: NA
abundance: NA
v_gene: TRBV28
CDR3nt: TGTGCCAGCAGTTTACGGTGGCGAGGAGACTACGAGCAGTACTTC
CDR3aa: CASSLRWRGDYEQYF

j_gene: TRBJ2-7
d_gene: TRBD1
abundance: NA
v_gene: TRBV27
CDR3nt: TGTGCCAGCAGTTCCGGCGACAGGGGCTTTTCCTACGAGCAGTACTTC
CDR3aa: CASSSGDRGFSYEQYF

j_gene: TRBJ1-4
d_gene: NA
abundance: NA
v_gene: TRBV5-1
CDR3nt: TGCGCCAGCAGCTACTCTGGGGAAAAACTGTTTTTT
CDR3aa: CASSYSGEKLFF

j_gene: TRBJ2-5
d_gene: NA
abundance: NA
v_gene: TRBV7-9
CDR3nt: TGTGCCAGCAGCCAAATCCCAGGGCAAGAGACCCAGTACTTC
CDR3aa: CASSQIPGQETQYF

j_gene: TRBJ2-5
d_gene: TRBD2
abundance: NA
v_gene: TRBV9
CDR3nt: TGTGCCAGCAGCGTAGTTGAGGGACTAGCTGGGGAGACCCAGTACTTC
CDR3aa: CASSVVEGLAGETQYF

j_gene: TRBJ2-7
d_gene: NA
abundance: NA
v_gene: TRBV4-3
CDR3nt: TGCGCCAGCAGCGCGGACGGTAGGGAGCAGTACTTC
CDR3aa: CASSADGREQYF

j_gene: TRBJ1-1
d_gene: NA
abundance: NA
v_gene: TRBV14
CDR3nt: TGTGCCAGCAGCCAATTCATCGTGGAGACTGAAGCTTTCTTT
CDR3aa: CASSQFIVETEAFF

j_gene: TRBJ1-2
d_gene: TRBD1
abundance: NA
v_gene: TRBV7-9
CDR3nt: TGTGCCAGCAGCTTAGGACCCTTAACAGGGGGCGGTGGCTACACCTTC
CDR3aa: CASSLGPLTGGGGYTF

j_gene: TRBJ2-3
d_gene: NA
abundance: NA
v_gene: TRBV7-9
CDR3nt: TGTGCCAGCAGCCCCCCGCGGAGCTCTAGCACAGATACGCAGTATTTT
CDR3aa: CASSPPRSSSTDTQYF

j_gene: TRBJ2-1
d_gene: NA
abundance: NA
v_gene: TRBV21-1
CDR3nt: TGTGCCAGCAGCAAAAAGGTCGGCAGTCGGTTCGAGATAGCGGGAGGGACCTACAATGAGCAGTTCTTC
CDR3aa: CASSKKVGSRFEIAGGTYNEQFF

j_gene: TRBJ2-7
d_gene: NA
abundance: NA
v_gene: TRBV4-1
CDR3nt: TGCGCCAGCAGCCAAGCGGTTTCTGGATCCTACGAGCAGTACTTC
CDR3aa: CASSQAVSGSYEQYF

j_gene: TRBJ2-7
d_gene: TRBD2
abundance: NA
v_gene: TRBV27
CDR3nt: TGTGCCAGCAGTCCCGGACTAGCCTACCACGAGCAGTACTTC
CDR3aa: CASSPGLAYHEQYF

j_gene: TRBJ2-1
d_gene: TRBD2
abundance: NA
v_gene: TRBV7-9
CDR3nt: TGTGCCAGCAGCTTAGTCTTAGCGGGAGGCCCTGAGCAGTTCTTC
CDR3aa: CASSLVLAGGPEQFF

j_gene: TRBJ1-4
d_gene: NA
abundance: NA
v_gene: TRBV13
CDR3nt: TGTGCCAGCAGCTGGACCGGTGCTGGGGCTAATGAAAAACTGTTTTTT
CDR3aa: CASSWTGAGANEKLFF

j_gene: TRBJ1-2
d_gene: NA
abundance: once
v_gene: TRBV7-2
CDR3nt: TGTGCCAGCAGCTTTTCTCGGAACTATGGCTACACCTTC
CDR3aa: CASSFSRNYGYTF

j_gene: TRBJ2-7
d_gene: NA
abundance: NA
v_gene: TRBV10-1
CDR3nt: TGCGCCAGCAGCGCAGACCTAAACCCCTACGAGCAGTACTTC
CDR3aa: CASSADLNPYEQYF

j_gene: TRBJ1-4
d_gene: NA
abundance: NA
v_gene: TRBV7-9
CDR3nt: TGTGCCAGCAGCTTGGGAGGAGGGTTGGGAAAACTGTTTTTT
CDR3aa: CASSLGGGLGKLFF

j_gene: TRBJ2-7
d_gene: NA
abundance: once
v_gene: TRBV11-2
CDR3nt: TGTGCCAGCAGCTTTGGGGGCCCTTCGGGGTACGAGCAGTACTTC
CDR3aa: CASSFGGPSGYEQYF

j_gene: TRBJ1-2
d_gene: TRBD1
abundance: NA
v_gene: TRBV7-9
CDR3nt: TGTGCCAGCAGCTGGGACAGGGCCAACTATGGCTACACCTTC
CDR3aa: CASSWDRANYGYTF

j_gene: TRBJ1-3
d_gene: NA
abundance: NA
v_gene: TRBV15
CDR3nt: TGTGCCACCAGCCAAGGACTGGAGGACACCATATATTTT
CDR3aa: CATSQGLEDTIYF

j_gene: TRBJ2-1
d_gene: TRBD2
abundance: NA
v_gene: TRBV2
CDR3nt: TGTGCCAGAGGGCCCTGGACTAGCGAAGACAATGAGCAGTTCTTC
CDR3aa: CARGPWTSEDNEQFF

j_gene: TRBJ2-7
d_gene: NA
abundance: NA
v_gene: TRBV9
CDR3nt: TGTGCCAGCAGCCCGGCCGTGGGAAGGTACGAGCAGTACTTC
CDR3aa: CASSPAVGRYEQYF

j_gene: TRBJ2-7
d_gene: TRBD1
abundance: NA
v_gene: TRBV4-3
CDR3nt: TGCGCCAGCAGCTCCCTCGGCCCCGGGACAGGAGCGATCTACGAGCAGTACTTC
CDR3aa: CASSSLGPGTGAIYEQYF

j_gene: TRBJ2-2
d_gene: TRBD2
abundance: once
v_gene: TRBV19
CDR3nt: TGTGCCAGTAGTATCATGACGGCGGGAGGGCCGGGCACCGGGGAGCTGTTTTTT
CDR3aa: CASSIMTAGGPGTGELFF

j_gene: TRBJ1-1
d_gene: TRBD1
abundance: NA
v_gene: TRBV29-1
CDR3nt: TGCAGCGTAGGCAGGGGGGACTCTGAAGCTTTCTTT
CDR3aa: CSVGRGDSEAFF

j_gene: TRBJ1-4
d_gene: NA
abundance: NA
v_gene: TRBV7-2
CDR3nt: TGTGCCAGCAGCTTAAGTCCGGGGGAAGTGGCCGAAAAACTGTTTTTT
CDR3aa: CASSLSPGEVAEKLFF

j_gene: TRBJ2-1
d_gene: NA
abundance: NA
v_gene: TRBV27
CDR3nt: TGTGCCAGCAGTTTAAGACCGGGACCACCCTACAATGAGCAGTTCTTC
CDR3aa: CASSLRPGPPYNEQFF

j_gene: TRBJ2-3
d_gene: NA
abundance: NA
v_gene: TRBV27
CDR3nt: TGTGCCAGCAGGGGCGACCTTTTCACAGATACGCAGTATTTT
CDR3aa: CASRGDLFTDTQYF

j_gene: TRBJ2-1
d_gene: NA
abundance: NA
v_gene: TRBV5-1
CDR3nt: TGCGCCAGCAGCCCGGGACTGACGGTAATGGATGAGCAGTTCTTC
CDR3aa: CASSPGLTVMDEQFF

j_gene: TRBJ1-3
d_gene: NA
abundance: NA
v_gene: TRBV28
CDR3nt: TGTGCCAGCAGTCCCCGGGAGGGGGCTGGAAACACCATATATTTT
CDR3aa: CASSPREGAGNTIYF

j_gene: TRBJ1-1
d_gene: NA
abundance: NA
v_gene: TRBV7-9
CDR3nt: TGTGCCAGCAGCTTAGGCCGCATGGGGAACACTGAAGCTTTCTTT
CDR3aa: CASSLGRMGNTEAFF

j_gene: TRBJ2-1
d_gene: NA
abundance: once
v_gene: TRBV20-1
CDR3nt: TGCAGTGCTAGCTCGGGTAATGAGCAGTTCTTC
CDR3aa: CSASSGNEQFF

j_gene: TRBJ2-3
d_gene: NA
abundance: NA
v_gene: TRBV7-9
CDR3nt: TGTGCCAGCAGCTTAGTGAGGTCCGGCACAGATACGCAGTATTTT
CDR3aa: CASSLVRSGTDTQYF